The 18 T cell receptor beta chains below come from one sample, sequenced in a study of blood T cell repertoires in COVID-19. The method was immunoSEQ multiplex PCR; TCRdb's version includes in-frame clones alone and lacks a portion of them. Here the sample spans roughly 350,000 clones, 80% to 95% being singletons. The sequenced material came from PBMCs or T cells enriched from blood (not recorded which). Every receptor here comes from a woman aged 25 to 39 who had recovered from COVID-19.

J is TRBJ2-3 and V is TRBV27; a possible D gene is TRBD1 (5 bases). The germline V gene encodes CDR1 MNHEY and CDR2 SMNVEV (reference sequence). Between the trimmed V and J ends, which lost 1 base and 4 bases, there was a span of 12 bases. The CDR3 runs 15 residues. The CDR3 nucleotides read TGTGCCAGCAGTTTATTTGCAGGGCGCGCAGATACGCAGTATTTT. Translating it yields CASSLFAGRADTQYF.

The V gene is TRBV11-3, the J gene TRBJ1-5; 8 positions match TRBD1. Per the germline V gene, CDR1 is SGHNT and CDR2 is YENEEA. V gave up 5 bases and J gave up 6 bases; unmatched junction bases: 9. This CDR3 comprises 15 residues. The CDR3 reads CASSPPDRVRQPQHF. Written as DNA, the CDR3 is TGTGCCAGCAGCCCCCCGGACAGGGTGCGTCAGCCCCAGCATTTT.

The gene calls are TRBV28 and TRBJ1-4, with a weak D call TRBD1 (6 bases). The V gene lost 6 bases and the J gene lost 8 bases, with 16 bases spanning the gap. The germline V gene encodes CDR1 MDHEN and CDR2 SYDVKM. The CDR3 covers 14 residues. The CDR3 DNA sequence: TGTGCCAGCAGCCTCCAACAGGGAGGGGAAAAACTGTTTTTT. As protein: CASSLQQGGEKLFF.

The gene calls are TRBV7-8 and TRBJ1-2, with 8 positions matching TRBD1. Looked up from germline, CDR1 is SGHVS and CDR2 is FQNEAQ. V shed 4 bases, J shed 2 bases, and the junction held 6 bases outside the gene matches. The CDR3 is 15 residues long. This chain's CDR3 is CASSSTRQGNYGYTF. CDR3 nucleotides: TGTGCCAGCAGCTCCACCCGACAGGGGAACTATGGCTACACCTTC.

The V and J genes are TRBV7-9 and TRBJ1-2; 7 bases line up with TRBD1. CDR1 and CDR2 (germline): SEHNR, FQNEAQ (reference sequence). The CDR3 contains 15 residues. V shed 5 bases, J shed 8 bases, and the junction held 14 bases outside the gene matches. The CDR3 DNA reads as TGTGCCAGCAGCCCGAGCGGGCACAGGGGTTACGGCTACACCTTC. Protein sequence: CASSPSGHRGYGYTF.

The chain links TRBV18 to TRBJ2-5, with D possibly matching TRBD1 (6 bases). The V end was cut by 6 bases, the J end by 4 bases, with 18 bases between. Germline V lookup: CDR1 KGHSH, CDR2 LQKENI. The CDR3 totals 15 residues. The CDR3 coding sequence is TGTGCCAGCTCCGAATATACAGGGTCTGGAGAGACCCAGTACTTC. Translation: CASSEYTGSGETQYF. The full variable domain, with the rest looked up from reference TRBV18 and TRBJ2-5, is NAGVMQNPRHLVRRRGQEARLRCSPMKGHSHVYWYRQLPEEGLKFMVYLQKENIIDESGMPKERFSAEFPKEGPSILRIQQVVRGDSAAYFCASSEYTGSGETQYFGPGTRLLVL.

The chain carries TRBV10-3 and TRBJ2-5; D unresolved. This CDR3 contains 13 residues. The V and J ends lost 6 bases and 3 bases respectively, with 11 bases between them. Germline CDR1 is ENHRY and CDR2 is SYGVKD. The CDR3 nucleotides are TGTGCCATCAGCTCCAGGTCAGAAGAGACCCAGTACTTC. It is translated as CAISSRSEETQYF.

The V and J genes are TRBV19 and TRBJ2-7; a possible D gene is TRBD1 (5 bases). Germline CDR1 is LNHDA and CDR2 is SQIVND (reference sequence). The CDR3 length is 13 residues. V dropped 5 bases and J dropped 5 bases, with 13 bases sitting between them. The CDR3 coding sequence is TGTGCCAGTAGTTATAAAGGGGTGAACGAGCAGTACTTC. It is translated as CASSYKGVNEQYF.

V is TRBV5-1 and J is TRBJ1-5; D gene unclear. The length of the CDR3 is 14 residues. V gave up 4 bases and J gave up 9 bases, with 17 bases separating them. Germline values: CDR1 SGHRS, CDR2 YFSETQ. The CDR3, as DNA: TGCGCCAGCAGCCCCTCTAACGTCCGGGGGCCCCAGCATTTT. As protein: CASSPSNVRGPQHF.

This clone was counted a single time. V is TRBV19 and J is TRBJ2-2, with 7 bases identical to TRBD1. Trimming at V came to 5 bases and at J to 1 base, leaving 4 bases not matched to a gene. The CDR3 is made up of 15 amino acids. Germline CDR1 reads LNHDA; CDR2 reads SQIVND (reference sequence). The CDR3 bases are TGTGCCAGTAGTTTTAGACAGGGGAACACCGGGGAGCTGTTTTTT. Translation: CASSFRQGNTGELFF.

V is TRBV11-3 and J is TRBJ2-3, with TRBD2 matching over 8 bases. The CDR3 has 15 residues. The J segment lost 2 bases and the V segment lost 5 bases, leaving 6 bases of the junction unmatched. Germline V CDR1 and CDR2: SGHNT, YENEEA. The CDR3 sequence is CASSDTSGLTDTQYF. Written as DNA, the CDR3 is TGTGCCAGCAGCGACACTAGCGGCCTCACAGATACGCAGTATTTT. Based on the CDR3 plus reference TRBV11-3 and TRBJ2-3, the full variable domain is EAGVVQSPRYKIIEKKQPVAFWCNPISGHNTLYWYLQNLGQGPELLIRYENEEAVDDSQLPKDRFSAERLKGVDSTLKIQPAELGDSAVYLCASSDTSGLTDTQYFGPGTRLTVL.

The CDR3 DNA sequence: TGTGCCAGCAGCTCACAGATGAACACTGAAGCTTTCTTT. This codes for CASSSQMNTEAFF. The chain is built from TRBV9 and TRBJ1-1; unclear D gene. In germline, CDR1 is SGDLS, CDR2 YYNGEE. This CDR3 has 13 residues. The ends were cut back, 4 bases at V and 0 bases at J, with 7 bases in the middle. The full variable domain, rest sourced from reference TRBV9 and TRBJ1-1, is DSGVTQTPKHLITATGQRVTLRCSPRSGDLSVYWYQQSLDQGLQFLIQYYNGEERAKGNILERFSAQQFPDLHSELNLSSLELGDSALYFCASSSQMNTEAFFGQGTRLTVV.

This sequence joins TRBV6-5 and TRBJ1-5, with D maybe TRBD1 (5 bases). Trimming left V 6 bases short and J 2 bases short, with 11 bases between. This CDR3 is 14 amino acids long. CDR1 and CDR2 (germline): MNHEY, SVGAGI. CDR3 nucleotides: TGTGCCAGCAGCCCGGGGGGTGGCAATCAGCCCCAGCATTTT. This gives the protein CASSPGGGNQPQHF.

The chain combines TRBV5-6 with TRBJ2-1, with TRBD2 as a possible D gene (6 bases). The CDR3 is 17 residues long. Germline CDR1 and CDR2: SGHDT and YYEEEE. The V end lost 1 base, the J end lost 2 bases, and 16 bases lay between the germline ends. CDR3 sequence (DNA): TGTGCCAGCAGCTTGTACTTAGCGGCACTTACCTACAATGAGCAGTTCTTC. This encodes CASSLYLAALTYNEQFF.

The chain carries TRBV6-5 and TRBJ1-2, with 9 bases aligning to TRBD1. CDR3 length equals 14 residues. CDR1 and CDR2 (germline): MNHEY, SVGAGI. V lost 6 bases and J lost 4; bases outside the gene matches: 6. The CDR3: CASSYGTGTYGYTF. As DNA, the CDR3 is TGTGCCAGCAGCTACGGGACAGGGACCTATGGCTACACCTTC.

This clone came up once. This rearrangement joins TRBV2 to TRBJ2-3, with 11 bases lining up with TRBD1. Germline V gives CDR1 SNHLY, CDR2 FYNNEI. This CDR3 region has 14 residues. V shed 6 bases, J shed 3 bases, and the junction held 2 bases outside the gene matches. The DNA for the CDR3 is TGTGCCAGCAGGGACAGGGGGCTAACAGATACGCAGTATTTT. Protein sequence: CASRDRGLTDTQYF.

This clone was counted a few times. The chain links TRBV6-5 to TRBJ2-2; 7 bases agree with TRBD2. This CDR3 spans 13 amino acids. The V segment lost 8 bases and the J segment 1 base; nucleotides outside the gene matches: 1. Germline loops: CDR1 MNHEY, CDR2 SVGAGI. CDR3 protein: CASRGGNTGELFF. The CDR3 DNA sequence: TGTGCCAGCCGCGGGGGGAACACCGGGGAGCTGTTTTTT.

This clone was seen a single time. The rearrangement joins TRBV5-4 to TRBJ1-2, with D possibly TRBD1 on 5 matching bases. Germline V gives CDR1 SGHNT, CDR2 YYREEE (reference sequence). Trimming stripped 2 bases from V and 5 bases from J, with 13 bases between. CDR3 length: 14 residues. The CDR3 protein is CASSLRGADYGYTF. The DNA of the CDR3 is TGTGCCAGCAGCTTAAGGGGCGCGGATTATGGCTACACCTTC. The whole variable domain, filled in from reference TRBV5-4 and TRBJ1-2, reads ETGVTQSPTHLIKTRGQQVTLRCSSQSGHNTVSWYQQALGQGPQFIFQYYREEENGRGNFPPRFSGLQFPNYSSELNVNALELDDSALYLCASSLRGADYGYTFGSGTRLTVV.